In its sample, the clone carrying this T cell receptor beta chain was seen a few times. Its antigen is as yet unknown. From germline, CDR1 is SQVTM and CDR2 ANQGSEA. The CDR3 is 12 residues long. V was shortened by 4 bases and J by 8 bases, with 9 bases between the two germline ends. Overall study results and limits: The larger cohort examined one V-J beta rearrangement, not whole repertoires. Tumor Tregs overlapped most with tumor, then blood, naive CD4+ cells.

Tregs were sorted as CD4+CD25+CD127-/low cells. Semi-nested PCR with Nested Universal Primer A followed constant-region reverse priming of full-length variable regions. TCRdb reprocessed the 5' RACE reads with MiXCR, giving one entry per CDR3 protein. Of tens of thousands of distinct CDR3 sequences in the sample, less than 30% were seen once. This sequence originates from a female donor with breast cancer. The rearrangement links TRBV29-1 to TRBJ1-6; the D gene is possibly TRBD1 (5 bases). Sequencing was carried out using tumor-infiltrating Tregs sorted from the breast tumor. The CDR3 DNA reads as TGCAGCGTTGGGGGGGGATATTCACCCCTCCACTTT. It specifies CSVGGGYSPLHF.